This entry lists 5 T cell receptor beta chains sequenced from one sample in a study of shared clonotypes between healthy human individuals. The protocol was immunoSEQ multiplex PCR, while the TCRdb copy is restricted to in-frame clones and leaves out a portion. The sample records some 630,000 clones, about three quarters being singletons. Sequences were obtained from memory CD4+ T cells sorted from blood. Indicated subset: CD45RA-negative fraction. Source of these receptors: a woman in her twenties or thirties in good health.

The chain couples TRBV10-3 to TRBJ2-7; 11 bases fit TRBD2. Per the germline V gene, CDR1 is ENHRY and CDR2 is SYGVKD. The junction had 9 bases not matched to a gene; V was cut back by 3 bases and J by 5 bases. This CDR3 region has 16 residues. This CDR3 is CAISEVVTSGSNEQYF. DNA for the CDR3: TGTGCCATCAGTGAAGTTGTAACTAGCGGGAGTAACGAGCAGTACTTC.

This clone is a singleton in its sample. CDR3 sequence reads: CASSSLAGGTDTQYF. CDR3 nucleotides: TGTGCCAGCAGTTCGCTAGCGGGAGGCACAGATACGCAGTATTTT. The chain is built from TRBV11-2 and TRBJ2-3; 10 bases match TRBD2. V shed 6 bases, J shed 1 base, and the junction held 4 bases outside the gene matches. CDR3 length: 15 amino acids. Germline V gives CDR1 SGHAT, CDR2 FQNNGV.

The V call is TRBV7-9, the J call TRBJ2-7; 10 bases fit TRBD1. There are 14 residues in the CDR3. J lost 6 bases, V lost 7 bases, and 9 bases had no gene match. CDR1 is SEHNR, CDR2 FQNEAQ, per germline (reference sequence). The CDR3 loop reads CASTGRDRGPEQYF. The CDR3 DNA is TGTGCCAGCACCGGCCGGGACAGGGGACCCGAGCAGTACTTC.

The CDR3 DNA sequence: TGTGCCAGCAGCGCCTCCGGGACAAGTCTCTACGAGCAGTACTTC. Translating it yields CASSASGTSLYEQYF. This sequence joins TRBV7-9 and TRBJ2-7, with D maybe TRBD1 (6 bases). Trimming took 5 bases from V and 3 from J, leaving 17 bases between them. The CDR3 runs to 15 residues. Germline V gives CDR1 SEHNR, CDR2 FQNEAQ (reference sequence).

The chain couples TRBV5-1 to TRBJ2-2; 14 nucleotides line up with TRBD2. J gave up 6 bases and V 3 bases, and 7 bases lay outside the gene matches. This CDR3 is 17 amino acids long. Germline V gene sequence: CDR1 SGHRS, CDR2 YFSETQ. The CDR3 nucleotides read TGCGCCAGCAGCTCCGGGACTAGCGGGAGCAGGGCCGGGGAGCTGTTTTTT. Its protein product is CASSSGTSGSRAGELFF.